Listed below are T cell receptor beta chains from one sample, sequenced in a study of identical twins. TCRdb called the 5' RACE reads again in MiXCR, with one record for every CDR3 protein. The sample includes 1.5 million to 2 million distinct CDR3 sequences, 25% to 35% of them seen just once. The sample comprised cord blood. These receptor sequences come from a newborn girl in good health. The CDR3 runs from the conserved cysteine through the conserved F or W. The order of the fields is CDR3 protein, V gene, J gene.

CDR3 protein: CSARPSGTSGLSSYNEQFF
V gene: TRBV20-1
J gene: TRBJ2-1

CDR3 protein: CSVVGQSSYEQYF
V gene: TRBV29-1
J gene: TRBJ2-7

CDR3 protein: CASSEAGSYEQYF
V gene: TRBV6-1
J gene: TRBJ2-7

CDR3 protein: CATSRGGLAGVTDTQYF
V gene: TRBV15
J gene: TRBJ2-3

CDR3 protein: CATSDGTGSGITEAFF
V gene: TRBV24-1
J gene: TRBJ1-1

CDR3 protein: CATSRDLVGVADTQYF
V gene: TRBV15
J gene: TRBJ2-3

CDR3 protein: CASSQGLRGIGSYEQYF
V gene: TRBV3-1
J gene: TRBJ2-7

CDR3 protein: CASGRQAPNEQFF
V gene: TRBV9
J gene: TRBJ2-1

CDR3 protein: CASSSGTSFDNEQFF
V gene: TRBV12-3/TRBV12-4
J gene: TRBJ2-1

CDR3 protein: CASSYSEDFYGYTF
V gene: TRBV6-2/TRBV6-3
J gene: TRBJ1-2

CDR3 protein: CASSGTGSYTF
V gene: TRBV12-3/TRBV12-4
J gene: TRBJ1-2

CDR3 protein: CASSYSRWTVSGDTQYF
V gene: TRBV6-5
J gene: TRBJ2-3

CDR3 protein: CASSLLPGQSNQPQHF
V gene: TRBV5-1
J gene: TRBJ1-5

CDR3 protein: CASSQVSITPTDTQYF
V gene: TRBV4-1
J gene: TRBJ2-3

CDR3 protein: CASSVLAGEGDTQYF
V gene: TRBV9
J gene: TRBJ2-3

CDR3 protein: CASSSHEQGNNSPLHF
V gene: TRBV9
J gene: TRBJ1-6

CDR3 protein: CATSPALSKTGTTDTQYF
V gene: TRBV15
J gene: TRBJ2-3

CDR3 protein: CASSRSGVEQFF
V gene: TRBV7-2
J gene: TRBJ2-1

CDR3 protein: CASSFGDELAKNIQYF
V gene: TRBV5-1
J gene: TRBJ2-4

CDR3 protein: CASREQGSTEAFF
V gene: TRBV2
J gene: TRBJ1-1

CDR3 protein: CSVLPGGEELFF
V gene: TRBV29-1
J gene: TRBJ1-4

CDR3 protein: CTSSYLAQETQYF
V gene: TRBV11-1
J gene: TRBJ2-5

CDR3 protein: CSVVRQNQETQYF
V gene: TRBV29-1
J gene: TRBJ2-5

CDR3 protein: CASSIDSSNQPQHF
V gene: TRBV28
J gene: TRBJ1-5

CDR3 protein: CATSDGTEETQYF
V gene: TRBV24-1
J gene: TRBJ2-5

CDR3 protein: CASSQDVLGQTKNIQYF
V gene: TRBV4-1
J gene: TRBJ2-4

CDR3 protein: CSVERAGNSYEQYF
V gene: TRBV29-1
J gene: TRBJ2-7

CDR3 protein: CASSVWGQGHGYTF
V gene: TRBV9
J gene: TRBJ1-2

CDR3 protein: CASSLLKGSSYNEQFF
V gene: TRBV12-3/TRBV12-4
J gene: TRBJ2-1

CDR3 protein: CASSLGQLAGVYEQFF
V gene: TRBV5-1
J gene: TRBJ2-1

CDR3 protein: CASSTSGLARFF
V gene: TRBV25-1
J gene: TRBJ2-1

CDR3 protein: CASRSWTGGNYGYTF
V gene: TRBV7-9
J gene: TRBJ1-2

CDR3 protein: CASKGGLPYGYTF
V gene: TRBV12-3/TRBV12-4
J gene: TRBJ1-2

CDR3 protein: CASSPYERNIETQYF
V gene: TRBV18
J gene: TRBJ2-5

CDR3 protein: CASSEGASGVTDTQYF
V gene: TRBV25-1
J gene: TRBJ2-3

CDR3 protein: CASGLATERGNQPQHF
V gene: TRBV12-5
J gene: TRBJ1-5

CDR3 protein: CAISESEGSYNEQFF
V gene: TRBV10-3
J gene: TRBJ2-1

CDR3 protein: CSVEDTPAKNIQYF
V gene: TRBV29-1
J gene: TRBJ2-4

CDR3 protein: CAIHRDLNQPQHF
V gene: TRBV10-3
J gene: TRBJ1-5

CDR3 protein: CASSAQGGPSPLHF
V gene: TRBV12-3/TRBV12-4
J gene: TRBJ1-6

CDR3 protein: CASSFGGLSGNTIYF
V gene: TRBV12-3/TRBV12-4
J gene: TRBJ1-3

CDR3 protein: CASSSVGPLSPLHF
V gene: TRBV27
J gene: TRBJ1-6

CDR3 protein: CSVVRGDTEAFF
V gene: TRBV29-1
J gene: TRBJ1-1

CDR3 protein: CSTRGSNTDTQYF
V gene: TRBV20-1
J gene: TRBJ2-3

CDR3 protein: CASSPAGAGVNEQYF
V gene: TRBV28
J gene: TRBJ2-5

CDR3 protein: CASSEAGVVTDTQYF
V gene: TRBV5-1
J gene: TRBJ2-3

CDR3 protein: CASSDRVNGYTF
V gene: TRBV28
J gene: TRBJ1-2

CDR3 protein: CASSQEKEWDYGYTF
V gene: TRBV4-2
J gene: TRBJ1-2

CDR3 protein: CSARHDRLNQPQHF
V gene: TRBV20-1
J gene: TRBJ1-5

CDR3 protein: CASSPPLATDQDVETQYF
V gene: TRBV9
J gene: TRBJ2-5

CDR3 protein: CASNLQRNEQYF
V gene: TRBV12-3/TRBV12-4
J gene: TRBJ2-5

CDR3 protein: CASITAEQEPENIQYF
V gene: TRBV3-1
J gene: TRBJ2-4

CDR3 protein: CASRRTGGDEQYF
V gene: TRBV28
J gene: TRBJ2-7

CDR3 protein: CSATGNGGYEQYF
V gene: TRBV20-1
J gene: TRBJ2-7

CDR3 protein: CATREATTDTQYF
V gene: TRBV24-1
J gene: TRBJ2-3

CDR3 protein: CASSRQDTNTGELFF
V gene: TRBV2
J gene: TRBJ2-2

CDR3 protein: CAWTAGTSPSTDTQYF
V gene: TRBV30
J gene: TRBJ2-3

CDR3 protein: CASSLEIGTETQYF
V gene: TRBV5-1
J gene: NA

CDR3 protein: CASSFYGGDYGYTF
V gene: TRBV28
J gene: TRBJ1-2